These 25 T cell receptor beta chains were sequenced from one sample in a study of post-analysis software for immune sequencing data. Unique-molecular-identifier-tagged TCR beta cDNA libraries were used. MiXCR, run by TCRdb on the PCR reads, gives a single entry per CDR3 protein. There are some 800,000 distinct CDR3 sequences in the sample; about 43% occur only once, and 4.9% lies in the top ten. Broader study findings: Controls showed lower frequencies than patients for five TRBV segments, and TRBV5-6, TRBV5-1 and TRBV20-1 were among these.

These TCRs are of unknown antigen specificity. The sequenced sample consisted of blood. The source is a girl aged 10 to 17 with multiple sclerosis.

The rearrangement joins TRBV6-5 to TRBJ1-6; a weak D match, TRBD1 (5 bases). CDR1 and CDR2 from the germline V gene are MNHEY and SVGAGI. This CDR3 has 14 amino acids. V dropped 2 bases and J dropped 9 bases, with 11 bases sitting between them. DNA of the CDR3: TGTGCCAGCAGTTACAAGCAGGGCTCTTCACCCCTCCACTTT. It codes for CASSYKQGSSPLHF.

The chain recombines TRBV7-8 with TRBJ2-1, with unresolved D. CDR1 SGHVS and CDR2 FQNEAQ come from the germline V gene. The CDR3 totals 11 residues. Deletions cut 5 bases from V and 8 bases from J, with 7 bases between. CDR3 loop: CASSATYEQFF. The CDR3 DNA reads TGTGCCAGCAGCGCGACGTATGAGCAGTTCTTC.

There are a few counts of this clonotype. The chain is built from TRBV11-2 and TRBJ1-2; no firm D call. Germline CDR1 reads SGHAT; CDR2 reads FQNNGV. The CDR3 has 13 amino acids. V lost 4 bases and J 5 bases, leaving 11 bases between the germline ends. The CDR3 protein is CASSSDPFYGYTF. CDR3 nucleotides: TGTGCCAGCAGCTCGGACCCTTTTTATGGCTACACCTTC.

V usage is TRBV4-1 and J usage is TRBJ2-5; D unclear. The CDR3 consists of 15 residues. V was trimmed by 0 bases and J by 5 bases, leaving 13 bases between them. The V gene's germline CDR1 is MGHRA and CDR2 YSYEKL. The CDR3 is CASSQELAQIETQYF. CDR3 in DNA: TGCGCCAGCAGCCAAGAACTGGCGCAAATCGAGACCCAGTACTTC.

The chain couples TRBV29-1 to TRBJ2-3, with D possibly matching TRBD2 (6 bases). Germline V CDR1 and CDR2: SQVTM, ANQGSEA. The length of the CDR3 is 13 residues. V was clipped by 7 bases and J by 6 bases, with 17 bases between them. For the CDR3, the DNA is TGCAGCGGCGGGACCCCCAGGGTGGATACGCAGTATTTT. This codes for CSGGTPRVDTQYF.

The V call is TRBV5-1, the J call TRBJ2-7; D not certain. CDR3 length: 13 amino acids. Trimming left V 3 bases short and J 3 bases short, with 10 bases between. Germline CDR1 reads SGHRS; CDR2 reads YFSETQ. CDR3 DNA sequence: TGCGCCAGCAGCTCGGGCCAGGTCTACGAGCAGTACTTC. This translates into CASSSGQVYEQYF.

This clonotype was picked up a small number of times. The chain recombines TRBV11-2 with TRBJ2-3, with TRBD2 identical over 7 bases. The ends lost 7 bases at V and 0 bases at J; junction bases unmatched: 4. CDR1 is SGHAT, CDR2 FQNNGV, per germline. CDR3 length: 14 amino acids. CDR3: CASMGGSSTDTQYF. The CDR3 nucleotides read TGTGCCAGCATGGGCGGGAGTAGCACAGATACGCAGTATTTT.

The chain links TRBV4-3 to TRBJ2-1, with 11 bases matching TRBD2. CDR1 is LGHNA, CDR2 YSLEER, per germline. V shed 1 base, J shed 4 bases, and the junction held 6 bases outside the gene matches. This CDR3 spans 17 amino acids. CDR3: CASSQAGLAGLYNEQFF. CDR3 DNA: TGCGCCAGCAGCCAAGCCGGACTAGCGGGTCTTTACAATGAGCAGTTCTTC.

V is TRBV24-1 and J is TRBJ2-5, with 12 bases that match TRBD2. Unmatched junction bases numbered 1, after V lost 2 bases and J lost 4 bases. CDR3 length equals 15 residues. CDR1 and CDR2 (germline): KGHDR, SFDVKD. The DNA of the CDR3 is TGTGCCACCAGTGATTCGACTAGCGGGGGAGAGACCCAGTACTTC. Protein sequence: CATSDSTSGGETQYF.

This clonotype came up once. The chain's CDR3 is CASNLDTGELFF. In DNA form, the CDR3 reads TGTGCCAGCAATTTGGACACCGGGGAGCTGTTTTTT. This rearrangement joins TRBV2 to TRBJ2-2; D gene unclear. This CDR3 spans 12 amino acids. V gave up 7 bases and J gave up 3 bases, with 6 bases separating them. Per the germline V gene, CDR1 is SNHLY and CDR2 is FYNNEI.

The genes are TRBV20-1 and TRBJ2-7; 13 nucleotides agree with TRBD2. The CDR3 covers 16 residues. V lost 6 bases to trimming and J lost 0 bases; unmatched junction nucleotides: 8. The V gene's germline CDR1 is DFQATT and CDR2 SNEGSKA (reference sequence). The CDR3 coding sequence is TGCAGTGCGGGAAGACTAGCGGGAGGTCCCTCCTACGAGCAGTACTTC. This encodes CSAGRLAGGPSYEQYF.

Points on this clonotype: The junction departs from germline at one end; a sequencing error may be responsible. The chain combines TRBV7-7 with TRBJ1-6; 9 bases are a match to TRBD1. There are 17 residues in the CDR3. Germline V gene lookup returns CDR1 SSHAT and CDR2 FNYEAQ (reference sequence). The CDR3 here is CASTFGQGILYNSPLHF. The CDR3 nucleotides are TGTGCTAGCACCTTCGGACAGGGGATACTATATAATTCACCCCTCCACTTT.

The rearrangement uses TRBV20-1 and TRBJ2-1, with TRBD2 as a possible D gene (5 bases). V was pared by 5 bases and J by 6 bases, with 20 bases between. This CDR3 comprises 15 residues. Germline loops: CDR1 DFQATT, CDR2 SNEGSKA (reference sequence). CDR3 in amino acids: CSASGLGRAPNEQFF. CDR3 sequence (DNA): TGCAGTGCTTCAGGACTCGGACGCGCCCCCAATGAGCAGTTCTTC.

The chain couples TRBV20-1 to TRBJ2-7; 10 bases agree with TRBD2. V shed 0 bases and J 3 bases; nucleotides not matched to a gene: 11. Germline V gene sequence: CDR1 DFQATT, CDR2 SNEGSKA (reference sequence). This CDR3 region has 17 residues. The CDR3 reads CSARDPTSGMGYYEQYF. The CDR3 coding sequence is TGCAGTGCTAGAGACCCTACTAGCGGGATGGGGTACTACGAGCAGTACTTC.

This clonotype was counted a few times. The V call is TRBV5-1, the J call TRBJ2-7; 7 bases are shared with TRBD1. Unmatched junction bases numbered 5, after V lost 1 base and J lost 1 base. Germline CDR1 and CDR2: SGHRS and YFSETQ. This CDR3 spans 15 amino acids. CDR3 DNA sequence: TGCGCCAGCAGCTTGACAGGGGTAAGGTCCTACGAGCAGTACTTC. This codes for CASSLTGVRSYEQYF.

This clonotype came up a few times. The CDR3: CASSVAQGGETQYF. The DNA of the CDR3 is TGTGCCAGCAGCGTAGCTCAGGGGGGAGAGACCCAGTACTTC. This chain links TRBV9 with TRBJ2-7, with D perhaps TRBD1 (7 bases). The J call could be wrong; TRBJ2-5 is a better fit for the DNA end. Germline CDR1 is SGDLS and CDR2 is YYNGEE. This CDR3 is built from 14 residues.

The rearrangement uses TRBV12-3 or TRBV12-4 and TRBJ1-6; 9 nucleotides align to TRBD1. The V and J ends lost 6 bases and 13 bases, in that order; junction bases with no gene match: 7. There are 13 residues in the CDR3. In nucleotides, the CDR3 is TGTGCCAGCAGGGGACAGGGCCCCATGCCCCTCCACTTT. Its translation is CASRGQGPMPLHF.

This clonotype was seen a handful of times. This chain connects TRBV10-3 to TRBJ1-2, with a weak D call TRBD1 (5 bases). CDR3 length: 15 residues. CDR1 and CDR2 from the germline V gene are ENHRY and SYGVKD. The V end lost 6 bases, the J end lost 1 base, and 15 bases lay between the germline ends. The CDR3, as DNA: TGTGCCATCAGGGTGACAGCCGAAGATAACTATGGCTACACCTTC. Protein product: CAIRVTAEDNYGYTF.

The gene calls are TRBV28 and TRBJ1-2; TRBD1 matches 7 bases. The CDR3 has 14 residues. The germline V gene encodes CDR1 MDHEN and CDR2 SYDVKM. Trimming took 4 bases from V and 5 from J; bases not matched to a gene: 7. Here the CDR3 reads CASSSQTGRYGYTF. In DNA form, the CDR3 reads TGTGCCAGCAGTTCCCAGACAGGGAGATATGGCTACACCTTC.

This sequence joins TRBV14 and TRBJ2-7; the D gene is possibly TRBD1 (5 bases). The V end lost 0 bases, the J end lost 0 bases, and 15 bases lay between the germline ends. Looked up from germline, CDR1 is SGHDN and CDR2 is FVKESK. The CDR3 consists of 17 residues. Written as DNA, the CDR3 is TGTGCCAGCAGCCAAGAAGGGGCAGGGCCTAGCTCCTACGAGCAGTACTTC. It yields the protein CASSQEGAGPSSYEQYF.

The chain joins TRBV7-8 to TRBJ1-1; D call uncertain. V was clipped by 1 base and J by 11 bases, with 14 bases between them. The CDR3 runs 13 residues. Germline V gene data show CDR1 as SGHVS and CDR2 as FQNEAQ. In DNA form, the CDR3 reads TGTGCCAGCAGCTTAGAGGCGGGCAGAGGGGCTTTCTTT. The encoded protein is CASSLEAGRGAFF.

The chain carries TRBV12-3 or TRBV12-4 and TRBJ2-3; 7 nucleotides match TRBD2. Losses at the gene ends were 5 bases for V and 6 bases for J; bases not matched to a gene: 2. CDR3 length: 12 amino acids. The CDR3 region has the DNA TGTGCCAGCAGTAATAGCGGGGATACGCAGTATTTT. Translated: CASSNSGDTQYF.

The chain has TRBV3-1 and TRBJ1-2, with D possibly being TRBD1 (6 bases). The CDR3 runs to 17 residues. V was cut by 1 base and J by 7 bases, with 22 bases left in between. The germline CDR1 and CDR2 sequences are LGHDT and YNNKEL (reference sequence). The CDR3 here is CASSQGLQDSRWRGYTF. CDR3 DNA: TGTGCCAGCAGCCAAGGACTTCAGGACAGCCGCTGGCGTGGCTACACCTTC.

This clonotype was detected only a few times. The chain recombines TRBV7-3 with TRBJ2-1, with 11 bases fitting TRBD2. The V and J ends lost 1 base and 8 bases, in that order; junction bases with no gene match: 13. The CDR3 runs to 18 residues. Germline V lookup: CDR1 SGHTA, CDR2 FQGTGA. The CDR3 region has the DNA TGTGCCAGCAGCTTAAGTGGTCTAGCGGGAGGACCCGGCTATGAGCAGTTCTTC. This sequence encodes CASSLSGLAGGPGYEQFF.

This clonotype showed up just a few times. CDR3 in DNA: TGTGCCAGCAGTCCAAGGAGCTCCTACGAGCAGTACTTC. Translated: CASSPRSSYEQYF. The chain uses TRBV7-9 and TRBJ2-7, with D hard to call. Trimming cost V 6 bases and J 0 bases, with 9 bases left between them. The CDR3 has 13 amino acids. Per germline, CDR1 SEHNR and CDR2 FQNEAQ (reference sequence).